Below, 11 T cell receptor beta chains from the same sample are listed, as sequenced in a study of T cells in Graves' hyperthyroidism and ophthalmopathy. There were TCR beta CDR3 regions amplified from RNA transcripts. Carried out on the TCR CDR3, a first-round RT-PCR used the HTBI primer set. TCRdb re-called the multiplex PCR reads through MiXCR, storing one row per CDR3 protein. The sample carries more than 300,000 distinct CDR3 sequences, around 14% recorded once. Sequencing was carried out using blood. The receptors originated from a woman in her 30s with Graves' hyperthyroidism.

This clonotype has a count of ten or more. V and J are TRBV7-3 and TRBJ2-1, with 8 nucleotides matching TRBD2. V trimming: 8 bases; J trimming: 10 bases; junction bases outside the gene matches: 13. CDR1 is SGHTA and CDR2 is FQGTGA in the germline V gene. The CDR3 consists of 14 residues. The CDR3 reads CASGTVAGGREQFF. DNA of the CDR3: TGTGCCAGCGGCACAGTTGCGGGGGGCCGGGAGCAGTTCTTC.

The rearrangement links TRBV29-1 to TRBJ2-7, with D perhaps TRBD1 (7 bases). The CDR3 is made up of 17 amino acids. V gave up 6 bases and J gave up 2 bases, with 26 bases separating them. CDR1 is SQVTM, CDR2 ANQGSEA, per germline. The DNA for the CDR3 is TGCAGCGTGGCGGGACAGTGGGTCACAGCTGATCCCTACGAGCAGTACTTC. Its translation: CSVAGQWVTADPYEQYF.

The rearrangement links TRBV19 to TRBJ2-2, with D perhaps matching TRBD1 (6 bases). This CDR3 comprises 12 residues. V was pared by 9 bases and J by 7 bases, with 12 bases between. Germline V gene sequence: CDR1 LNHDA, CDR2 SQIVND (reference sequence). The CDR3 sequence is CASQGPGGELFF. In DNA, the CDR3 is TGTGCCAGCCAGGGGCCTGGCGGGGAGCTGTTTTTT.

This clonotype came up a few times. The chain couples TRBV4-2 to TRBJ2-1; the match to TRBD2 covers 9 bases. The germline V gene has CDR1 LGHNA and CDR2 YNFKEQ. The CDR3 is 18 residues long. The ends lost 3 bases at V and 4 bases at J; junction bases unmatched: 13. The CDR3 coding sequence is TGTGCCAGCAGCCACCTGAACCTGCGGGAGGGCCGGTACAATGAGCAGTTCTTC. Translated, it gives CASSHLNLREGRYNEQFF.

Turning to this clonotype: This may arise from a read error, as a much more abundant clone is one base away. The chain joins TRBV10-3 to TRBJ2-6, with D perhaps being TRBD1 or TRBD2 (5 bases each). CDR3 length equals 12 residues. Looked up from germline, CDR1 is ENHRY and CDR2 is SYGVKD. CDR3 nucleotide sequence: TGTACCATAGGGACGCTGGCCAACGTCCTGACTTTC. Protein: CTIGTLANVLTF.

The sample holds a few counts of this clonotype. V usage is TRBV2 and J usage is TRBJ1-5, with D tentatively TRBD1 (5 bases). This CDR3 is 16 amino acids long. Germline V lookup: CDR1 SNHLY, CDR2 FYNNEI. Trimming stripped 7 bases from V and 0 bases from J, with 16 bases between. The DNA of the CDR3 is TGTGCCAGCAATTCACAGGAAATATATAGCAATCAGCCCCAGCATTTT. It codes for CASNSQEIYSNQPQHF.

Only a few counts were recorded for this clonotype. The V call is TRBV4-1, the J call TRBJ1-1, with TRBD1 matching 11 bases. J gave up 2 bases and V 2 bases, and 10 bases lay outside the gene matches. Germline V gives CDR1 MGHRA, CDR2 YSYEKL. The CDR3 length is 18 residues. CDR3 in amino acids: CASSQLPGQGDGNTEAFF. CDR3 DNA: TGCGCCAGCAGCCAACTACCGGGACAGGGGGATGGAAACACTGAAGCTTTCTTT.

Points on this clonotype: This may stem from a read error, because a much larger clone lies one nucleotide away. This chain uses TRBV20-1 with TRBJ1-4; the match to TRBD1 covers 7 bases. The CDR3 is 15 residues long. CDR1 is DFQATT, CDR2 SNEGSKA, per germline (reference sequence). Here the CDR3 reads CSARGFGRGNGKLFF. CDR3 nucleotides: TGCAGTGCTAGAGGTTTCGGCAGGGGGAATGGAAAACTGTTTTTT.

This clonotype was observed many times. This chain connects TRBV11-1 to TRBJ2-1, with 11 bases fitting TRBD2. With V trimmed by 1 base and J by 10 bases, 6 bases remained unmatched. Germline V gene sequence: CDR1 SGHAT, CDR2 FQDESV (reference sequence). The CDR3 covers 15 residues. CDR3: CASSLELAGAGEQFF. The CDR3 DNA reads TGTGCCAGCAGCTTAGAACTAGCGGGAGCAGGAGAGCAGTTCTTC.

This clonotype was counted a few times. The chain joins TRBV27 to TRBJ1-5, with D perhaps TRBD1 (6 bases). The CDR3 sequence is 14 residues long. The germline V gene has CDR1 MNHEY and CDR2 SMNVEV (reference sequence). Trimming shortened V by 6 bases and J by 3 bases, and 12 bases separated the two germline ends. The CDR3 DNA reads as TGTGCCAGCAGATCAGGGGTATACAATCAGCCCCAGCATTTT. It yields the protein CASRSGVYNQPQHF.

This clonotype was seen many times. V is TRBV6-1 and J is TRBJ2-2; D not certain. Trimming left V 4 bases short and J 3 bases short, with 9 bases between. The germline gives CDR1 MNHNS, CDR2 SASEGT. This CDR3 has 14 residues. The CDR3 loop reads CASSVQSYTGELFF. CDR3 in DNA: TGTGCCAGCAGTGTCCAGAGTTACACCGGGGAGCTGTTTTTT.